Listed below are T cell receptor beta chains from one sample, sequenced in a study of T cell changes during pregnancy in multiple sclerosis. Produced via immunoSEQ multiplex PCR; TCRdb's table is partial and in-frame only. The table records fewer than 140,000 clones, roughly 89% of them present only once. The sample was peripheral blood, taken before pregnancy. The receptors derive from a female donor with multiple sclerosis, enrolled in a pregnancy study. CDR3s include the opening cysteine and the closing phenylalanine or tryptophan. The order of the fields is D gene, clone size, V gene, J gene, CDR3 DNA, CDR3 protein. D genes are given only for firm matches. Size is stated for part of the rows, as once, few or many counts, or as a class when the clone is expanded.

D gene: TRBD1; clone size: few; V gene: TRBV7-9; J gene: TRBJ1-2; CDR3 DNA: TGTGCCAGCAGCTTAGAAACCAGGGGGCCTAACTATGGCTACACCTTC; CDR3 protein: CASSLETRGPNYGYTF
D gene: TRBD1; clone size: NA; V gene: TRBV5-5; J gene: TRBJ2-7; CDR3 DNA: TGTGCCAGCAGGATTGGACAGGGGGCTTACGAGCAGTACTTC; CDR3 protein: CASRIGQGAYEQYF
D gene: TRBD1; clone size: NA; V gene: TRBV18; J gene: TRBJ2-7; CDR3 DNA: TGTGCCAGCTCACCCCTCGTTTCTGGACAGGGTACCTACGAGCAGTACTTC; CDR3 protein: CASSPLVSGQGTYEQYF
D gene: TRBD2; clone size: NA; V gene: TRBV30; J gene: TRBJ2-2; CDR3 DNA: TGTGCCTGGAGTGGTGGGACTAGAGCCGGGGAGCTGTTTTTT; CDR3 protein: CAWSGGTRAGELFF
D gene: NA; clone size: NA; V gene: TRBV20-1; J gene: TRBJ2-7; CDR3 DNA: TGCAGTGCCGGAGTCTCCTACGAGCAGTACTTC; CDR3 protein: CSAGVSYEQYF
D gene: NA; clone size: NA; V gene: TRBV20-1; J gene: TRBJ1-4; CDR3 DNA: TGCAGTACACCCCGGGGTGAAAAACTGTTTTTT; CDR3 protein: CSTPRGEKLFF
D gene: TRBD2; clone size: NA; V gene: TRBV5-1; J gene: TRBJ2-1; CDR3 DNA: TGCGCCAGCAGCTTACGAGCGGGAGGTGAGCAGTTCTTC; CDR3 protein: CASSLRAGGEQFF
D gene: TRBD1; clone size: NA; V gene: TRBV6-4; J gene: TRBJ1-3; CDR3 DNA: TGTGCCAGCAGTGACGGTCGTTCCCGGGACAGGTCTGGCCGCTTTGGAAACACCATATATTTT; CDR3 protein: CASSDGRSRDRSGRFGNTIYF
D gene: NA; clone size: NA; V gene: TRBV11-2; J gene: TRBJ2-2; CDR3 DNA: TGTGCCAGCAGCTTAGCCTGGGGCCAGGGTGGCACCGGGGAGCTGTTTTTT; CDR3 protein: CASSLAWGQGGTGELFF
D gene: TRBD1; clone size: NA; V gene: TRBV13; J gene: TRBJ2-1; CDR3 DNA: TGTGCCAGCAGCTCCCGGGACAGGCATTACAATGAGCAGTTCTTC; CDR3 protein: CASSSRDRHYNEQFF
D gene: TRBD2; clone size: NA; V gene: TRBV7-2; J gene: TRBJ2-2; CDR3 DNA: TGTGCCAGCAGCCCCCGGGGGGGCACCAACACCGGGGAGCTGTTTTTT; CDR3 protein: CASSPRGGTNTGELFF
D gene: TRBD2; clone size: once; V gene: TRBV4-1; J gene: TRBJ2-3; CDR3 DNA: TGCGCCAGCAGCCGTGGGGCCGGGGGGGTGGACACAGATACGCAGTATTTT; CDR3 protein: CASSRGAGGVDTDTQYF
D gene: NA; clone size: NA; V gene: TRBV27; J gene: TRBJ1-4; CDR3 DNA: TGTGCCAGCAGTTTACGGGGGGGGACTAATGAAAAACTGTTTTTT; CDR3 protein: CASSLRGGTNEKLFF
D gene: NA; clone size: NA; V gene: TRBV27; J gene: TRBJ2-2; CDR3 DNA: TGTGCCAGCAGTCGGACAGGAGGGACCGGGGAGCTGTTTTTT; CDR3 protein: CASSRTGGTGELFF
D gene: NA; clone size: NA; V gene: TRBV18; J gene: TRBJ1-5; CDR3 DNA: TGTGCCAGCTCACCAGCACAAGGTGGGCTCCAGCATTTT; CDR3 protein: CASSPAQGGLQHF
D gene: TRBD1; clone size: once; V gene: TRBV18; J gene: TRBJ2-7; CDR3 DNA: TGTGCCAGCTCAGACCGGGACAGGGGCTACGAGCAGTACTTC; CDR3 protein: CASSDRDRGYEQYF
D gene: TRBD2; clone size: NA; V gene: TRBV10-3; J gene: TRBJ2-7; CDR3 DNA: TGTGCCATCAGTGTTAAAGAGACTAGCGGGACAGAGCAGTACTTC; CDR3 protein: CAISVKETSGTEQYF
D gene: TRBD1; clone size: NA; V gene: TRBV11-3; J gene: TRBJ2-2; CDR3 DNA: TGTGCCAGCAGCCCCGGGGCATATGGGACAGGGCCCACCGGGGAGCTGTTTTTT; CDR3 protein: CASSPGAYGTGPTGELFF
D gene: TRBD1; clone size: once; V gene: TRBV10-3; J gene: TRBJ1-5; CDR3 DNA: TGTGCCATCAGTGAACCACGGGACAGGGGACAGCCCCAGCATTTT; CDR3 protein: CAISEPRDRGQPQHF
D gene: NA; clone size: NA; V gene: TRBV11-2; J gene: TRBJ2-2; CDR3 DNA: TGCGCCAGCAGCCAAGATACTTCGGGGACCGGGGAGCTGTTTTTT; CDR3 protein: CASSQDTSGTGELFF
D gene: NA; clone size: NA; V gene: TRBV5-1; J gene: TRBJ1-2; CDR3 DNA: TGCGCCAGCAGCTTAACAGGGAAGAATGGCTACACCTTC; CDR3 protein: CASSLTGKNGYTF
D gene: NA; clone size: NA; V gene: TRBV21-1; J gene: TRBJ1-1; CDR3 DNA: TGTGCCAGCAGCACCGGGAGGGGCCGCGACACTGAAGCTTTCTTT; CDR3 protein: CASSTGRGRDTEAFF